The T cell receptor beta chain under discussion was sequenced for a study of T cell changes during pregnancy in multiple sclerosis. The repertoire was sequenced with immunoSEQ multiplex PCR; TCRdb's copy has only in-frame clones and lacks some. The repertoire consists of about 110,000 clones, with around 90% occurring once and the leading ten covering just under 0.8%. The sample here was peripheral blood, taken in the third trimester of pregnancy. The clonotype originates from a female donor in good health, enrolled as a control in a pregnancy study.

CDR3 residues: CASSYRDRVSGGTEAFF. Written as DNA, the CDR3 is TGTGCCAGCAGCTACCGGGACAGGGTATCAGGGGGCACTGAAGCTTTCTTT. The rearrangement joins TRBV5-6 to TRBJ1-1; 9 bases line up with TRBD1. The CDR3 has 17 residues. Germline V CDR1 and CDR2: SGHDT, YYEEEE. Losses at the gene ends were 3 bases for V and 4 bases for J; bases not matched to a gene: 13. The full variable domain, rest sourced from reference TRBV5-6 and TRBJ1-1, is DAGVTQSPTHLIKTRGQQVTLRCSPKSGHDTVSWYQQALGQGPQFIFQYYEEEERQRGNFPDRFSGHQFPNYSSELNVNALLLGDSALYLCASSYRDRVSGGTEAFFGQGTRLTVV.